This T cell receptor (beta chain) was retrieved from a study of T cell responses to AZD1222 COVID-19 vaccine. Germline CDR1 is MNHEY and CDR2 is SVGAGI. This CDR3 comprises 14 residues. V gave up 2 bases and J gave up 5 bases; unmatched junction bases: 5. Some clones are missing from TCRdb's copy, which holds only in-frame ones; the method was immunoSEQ multiplex PCR. Of some 99,000 clones listed, approximately 91% are singletons. The chain has TRBV6-5 and TRBJ2-5; 7 bases match TRBD2. The sequence was collected from an adult in good health. This sample comprised peripheral blood, obtained on day 0 of MenACWY control vaccination. Here the CDR3 DNA reads TGTGCCAGCAGTTACGGCGGGAGCAGGGAGACCCAGTACTTC. Its protein is CASSYGGSRETQYF.